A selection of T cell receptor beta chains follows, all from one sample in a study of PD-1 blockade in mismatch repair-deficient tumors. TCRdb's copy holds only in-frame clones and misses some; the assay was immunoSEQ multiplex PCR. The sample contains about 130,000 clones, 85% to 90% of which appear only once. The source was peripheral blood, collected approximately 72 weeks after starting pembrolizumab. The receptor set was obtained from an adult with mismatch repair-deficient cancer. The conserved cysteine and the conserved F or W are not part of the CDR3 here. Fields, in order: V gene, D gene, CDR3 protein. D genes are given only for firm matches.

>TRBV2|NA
ASSDSGSNNEQF
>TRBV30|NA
AWSVGGPLIGYGYT
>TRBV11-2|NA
ASSLSLNTEAF
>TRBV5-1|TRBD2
ASSLAGGPADTQY
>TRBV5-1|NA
ASSPRQAVYEQY
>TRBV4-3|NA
ASSQGDRESSTDTQY
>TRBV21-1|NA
ASSKAGEGRNEQF
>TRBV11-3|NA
ASSLGVEGQGYNEQF
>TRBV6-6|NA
ASNPRWGAGYEQY
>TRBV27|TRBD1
ASSSGQGSYEQY
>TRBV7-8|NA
ASSSESGSTYEQY
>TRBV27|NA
ASSSQGGNQPQH
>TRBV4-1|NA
ASSQGKGLQGYEQY
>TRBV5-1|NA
ASRSYEQY
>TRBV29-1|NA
SVDGLSGQETQY
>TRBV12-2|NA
ASRLGTSPKPYEQY
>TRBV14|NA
ASSQVPWGGAF
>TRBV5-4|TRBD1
ASSTSTGGRETQY
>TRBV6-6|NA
ASSYVDSYEQY
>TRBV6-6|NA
ASSRRGAYEQY
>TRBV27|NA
ASSSSWPYEQY
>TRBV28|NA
ASRPNYSGNTIY
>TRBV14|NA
ASSQEAGPTIQY
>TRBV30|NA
AWTPGAITDTQY
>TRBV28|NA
ASSSPTGGLWETQY
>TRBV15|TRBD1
ATGTVPGPQH
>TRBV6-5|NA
ASTMISGANVLT
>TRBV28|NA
ASSFTLEGLSYEQY
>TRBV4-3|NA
ASSQVFRRSDSSTDTQY
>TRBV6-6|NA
ASSYGEAQIYNEQF
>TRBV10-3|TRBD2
AVRSGTSGHTQY